Sequencing of this T cell receptor beta chain was carried out in a study of OX40 agonist ivuxolimab in advanced cancers. Autoimmune disease history or systemic immunosuppression disqualified patients. V trimming: 3 bases; J trimming: 5 bases; junction bases outside the gene matches: 4. This CDR3 has 15 residues. In germline, CDR1 is MDHEN, CDR2 SYDVKM. The method was immunoSEQ multiplex PCR; TCRdb's version includes in-frame clones alone and lacks a portion of them. The sample yields 35,000 to 45,000 clones, 85% to 95% seen once. This TCR came from an adult with an advanced solid tumor such as melanoma, head and neck, liver or kidney cancer. V is TRBV28 and J is TRBJ2-2, with 9 bases that match TRBD2. Sequencing was performed on CD4+ or CD8+ T cells sorted from blood, taken in a trial of the OX40 agonist ivuxolimab. In DNA, the CDR3 is TGTGCCAGCAGTTTGTGGCTAGCGGGGACCGGGGAGCTGTTTTTT. It specifies CASSLWLAGTGELFF.